Below, 21 T cell receptor beta chains from the same sample are listed, as sequenced in a study of blood T cell repertoires in COVID-19. TCRdb's copy holds only in-frame clones and misses some; the assay was immunoSEQ multiplex PCR. Among 45,000 to 55,000 clones listed, approximately 90% were seen once. What was sequenced was peripheral blood. These receptors all stem from a man older than 75 with acute or convalescent COVID-19.

This sequence joins TRBV10-3 and TRBJ2-1; 7 nucleotides agree with TRBD2. V dropped 9 bases and J dropped 0; count of bases not matched to a gene: 5. CDR1 is ENHRY and CDR2 is SYGVKD in the germline V gene. The CDR3 has 14 amino acids. CDR3 in amino acids: CAIGGGSSYNEQFF. The CDR3 DNA sequence: TGTGCCATTGGGGGGGGGAGCTCCTACAATGAGCAGTTCTTC.

This chain links TRBV6-6 with TRBJ1-1; 9 bases map to TRBD1. There are 16 residues in the CDR3. J gave up 0 bases and V 5 bases, and 7 bases lay outside the gene matches. Germline V gene lookup returns CDR1 MNHNY and CDR2 SVGAGI (reference sequence). Written as DNA, the CDR3 is TGTGCCAGCAGTAACACAGGGGGCTGGATGAACACTGAAGCTTTCTTT. This encodes CASSNTGGWMNTEAFF.

As concerns this clone: Relative to the germline gene, one junction end is altered; a read error may explain this. The CDR3 DNA reads as TGCGCCAGCAGCCCAGGACTAGCGGGGGGGAATGAACAGTTCTTC. As protein: CASSPGLAGGNEQFF. V is TRBV5-1 and J is TRBJ2-1; 15 bases agree with TRBD2. From germline, CDR1 is SGHRS and CDR2 YFSETQ. This CDR3 has 15 residues.

CDR3 nucleotide sequence: TGTGCCTGGAGCGAGGGGCTAGCGGGGCTCACAGATACGCAGTATTTT. Residues: CAWSEGLAGLTDTQYF. V is TRBV30 and J is TRBJ2-3; 9 bases are shared with TRBD2. Germline CDR1 GTSNPN, CDR2 SVGIG (reference sequence). Germline trimming cut 3 bases from V and 2 bases from J; bases unmatched to any gene: 9. This CDR3 is 16 amino acids long.

This sequence joins TRBV4-2 and TRBJ1-2; D is uncertain. Germline V gives CDR1 LGHNA, CDR2 YNFKEQ. The CDR3 loop spans 15 amino acids. V was clipped by 2 bases and J by 2 bases, with 12 bases between them. For the CDR3, the DNA is TGTGCCAGCAGCCAACTGGACTCAATCAACTATGGCTACACCTTC. Its translation is CASSQLDSINYGYTF.

The chain employs TRBV6-5 and TRBJ2-5, with 9 bases that match TRBD1. V was clipped by 6 bases and J by 2 bases; unmatched bases: 7. This CDR3 has 15 residues. CDR1 MNHEY and CDR2 SVGAGI come from the germline V gene. CDR3 sequence (DNA): TGTGCCAGCAGGACGGGACAGGGAAAGCAAGAGACCCAGTACTTC. As protein: CASRTGQGKQETQYF.

This chain links TRBV11-2 with TRBJ1-5; no firm D call. This CDR3 has 13 amino acids. Germline values: CDR1 SGHAT, CDR2 FQNNGV. Between the trimmed V and J ends, which lost 5 bases and 1 base, there was a span of 6 bases. CDR3 region: CASSQVSNQPQHF. In nucleotides, the CDR3 is TGTGCCAGCAGCCAGGTGAGCAATCAGCCCCAGCATTTT.

Here the CDR3 reads CASSPLDRLTEAFF. Written as DNA, the CDR3 is TGTGCCAGCAGCCCCCTGGACAGGTTAACTGAAGCTTTCTTT. The chain uses TRBV3-1 (or the pseudogene TRBV3-2) and TRBJ1-1; 7 bases agree with TRBD1. J was trimmed by 5 bases and V by 4 bases; bases with no gene match: 7. Germline CDR1 is LGHDT and CDR2 is YNNKEL (reference sequence). The CDR3 has 14 amino acids.

This CDR3 is CASSRGDSISAGGYTF. CDR3 coding DNA: TGTGCCAGCAGCCGGGGGGATTCCATCTCGGCCGGTGGCTACACCTTC. The chain uses TRBV3-1 (or the pseudogene TRBV3-2) and TRBJ1-2, with a weak D call TRBD1 (5 bases). Germline CDR1 is LGHDT and CDR2 is YNNKEL (reference sequence). The CDR3 runs to 16 residues. Trimming removed 4 bases from V and 7 bases from J, with 22 bases in between.

This clone was detected once. J is TRBJ2-5 and V is TRBV5-1; 10 bases align to TRBD2. CDR3 length equals 16 residues. The germline CDR1 and CDR2 sequences are SGHRS and YFSETQ. J gave up 1 base and V 0 bases, and 3 bases lay outside the gene matches. The CDR3 region is CASSLVLAGLQETQYF. As DNA, the CDR3 is TGCGCCAGCAGCTTGGTACTAGCGGGGCTCCAAGAGACCCAGTACTTC.

This chain links TRBV10-2 with TRBJ2-3, with unresolved D. V lost 6 bases and J lost 1, with 17 bases in between. Germline V CDR1 and CDR2: WSHSY, SAAADI. The CDR3 spans 16 residues. CDR3 region: CASSLFFTSGTDTQYF. In DNA, the CDR3 is TGCGCCAGCAGCCTATTTTTTACCTCGGGCACAGATACGCAGTATTTT.

This chain links TRBV7-3 with TRBJ1-5, with D possibly matching TRBD1 (6 bases). Germline V gene data show CDR1 as SGHTA and CDR2 as FQGTGA. Trimming took 5 bases from V and 0 from J, leaving 23 bases between them. The CDR3 length is 19 residues. CDR3: CASSPTTLWTEVSNQPQHF. DNA for the CDR3: TGTGCCAGCAGCCCCACCACCCTTTGGACAGAAGTTAGCAATCAGCCCCAGCATTTT.

This sequence joins TRBV5-1 and TRBJ2-2, with 7 positions matching TRBD1. The CDR3 runs to 14 residues. Germline loops: CDR1 SGHRS, CDR2 YFSETQ. With 4 bases clipped from V and 6 bases from J, the junction kept 6 bases outside the gene matches. The CDR3 DNA sequence: TGCGCCAGCAGCGCAAGACAGGGTCCCGGGGAGCTGTTTTTT. Protein: CASSARQGPGELFF.

V and J are TRBV29-1 and TRBJ1-2, with 11 bases aligning to TRBD1. V lost 7 bases to trimming and J lost 4 bases; unmatched junction nucleotides: 5. Germline loops: CDR1 SQVTM, CDR2 ANQGSEA. The CDR3 has 13 amino acids. The CDR3 loop is CSARTGGTYGYTF. The CDR3 DNA reads TGCAGCGCCCGGACAGGGGGCACCTATGGCTACACCTTC.

The J gene is TRBJ2-5, the V gene TRBV19, with D possibly TRBD2 on 6 matching bases. V was clipped by 7 bases and J by 1 base, with 16 bases between them. Germline values: CDR1 LNHDA, CDR2 SQIVND (reference sequence). This CDR3 is built from 15 residues. The CDR3 here is CASTPSSVFQETQYF. As DNA, the CDR3 is TGTGCCAGTACCCCCTCTAGCGTCTTCCAAGAGACCCAGTACTTC.

The chain has TRBV28 and TRBJ2-3; 10 bases are shared with TRBD2. The CDR3 sequence is 17 residues long. Losses at the gene ends were 5 bases for V and 1 base for J; bases not matched to a gene: 9. CDR1 is MDHEN and CDR2 is SYDVKM in the germline V gene. This CDR3 is CASSPIAGGLGTDTQYF. DNA for the CDR3: TGTGCCAGCAGTCCCATAGCGGGGGGATTGGGCACAGATACGCAGTATTTT. Supplemented by reference TRBV28 and TRBJ2-3, the full variable domain reads DVKVTQSSRYLVKRTGEKVFLECVQDMDHENMFWYRQDPGLGLRLIYFSYDVKMKEKGDIPEGYSVSREKKERFSLILESASTNQTSMYLCASSPIAGGLGTDTQYFGPGTRLTVL.

The chain uses TRBV3-1 (or the pseudogene TRBV3-2) and TRBJ1-1; a possible D gene is TRBD1 (5 bases). V dropped 2 bases and J dropped 6 bases, with 19 bases sitting between them. CDR1 and CDR2 from the germline V gene are LGHDT and YNNKEL (reference sequence). The CDR3 contains 16 residues. The CDR3 sequence is CASSQFGTGGTPEAFF. The CDR3 nucleotides read TGTGCCAGCAGCCAATTCGGTACAGGAGGGACGCCTGAAGCTTTCTTT.

The chain joins TRBV5-1 to TRBJ2-2, with D unresolved. Germline CDR1 is SGHRS and CDR2 is YFSETQ. Between the trimmed V and J ends, which lost 1 base and 0 bases, there was a span of 10 bases. There are 16 residues in the CDR3. In DNA form, the CDR3 reads TGCGCCAGCAGCTTGAGTCAAACGGCGAACACCGGGGAGCTGTTTTTT. Amino acids: CASSLSQTANTGELFF. The whole variable domain, remainder taken from reference TRBV5-1 and TRBJ2-2, is KAGVTQTPRYLIKTRGQQVTLSCSPISGHRSVSWYQQTPGQGLQFLFEYFSETQRNKGNFPGRFSGRQFSNSRSEMNVSTLELGDSALYLCASSLSQTANTGELFFGEGSRLTVL.

The V gene is TRBV5-1, the J gene TRBJ1-4, with D possibly matching TRBD1 (5 bases). Trimming pared 1 base from V and 7 bases from J, leaving 11 bases between. Germline CDR1 SGHRS, CDR2 YFSETQ. The CDR3 sequence is 14 residues long. The CDR3 sequence is CASSLSQGGEKLFF. The CDR3 nucleotides read TGCGCCAGCAGCTTGAGTCAGGGAGGTGAAAAACTGTTTTTT. Variable domain in full (rest from reference TRBV5-1 and TRBJ1-4): KAGVTQTPRYLIKTRGQQVTLSCSPISGHRSVSWYQQTPGQGLQFLFEYFSETQRNKGNFPGRFSGRQFSNSRSEMNVSTLELGDSALYLCASSLSQGGEKLFFGSGTQLSVL.

The chain joins TRBV30 to TRBJ1-5; D gene unclear. V gave up 0 bases and J gave up 7 bases, with 13 bases separating them. The CDR3 contains 14 residues. Germline V gene data show CDR1 as GTSNPN and CDR2 as SVGIG (reference sequence). The CDR3 DNA is TGTGCCTGGAGTGTTCGGATGGGCGACCAGCCCCAGCATTTT. The encoded protein is CAWSVRMGDQPQHF.

The chain links TRBV30 to TRBJ1-5; TRBD1 agrees at 7 bases. Germline V gene lookup returns CDR1 GTSNPN and CDR2 SVGIG (reference sequence). CDR3 length: 15 amino acids. The V gene end was trimmed by 2 bases and the J gene end by 5 bases; junction bases not matched to a gene: 9. This CDR3 reads CAWSRGPEGDQPQHF. CDR3 DNA: TGTGCCTGGAGTAGGGGGCCAGAGGGCGATCAGCCCCAGCATTTT.